One sample yielded the 16 T cell receptor beta chains listed below, sequenced in a study of identical twins. TCRdb reprocessed the 5' RACE reads with MiXCR, giving one entry per CDR3 protein. In the table there are just over 500,000 distinct CDR3 sequences, approximately 22% of which are singletons. The same sample was also studied in work on T cells expressing NK-cell markers.

The sample comprised CD4+ T cells sorted from blood. The receptors here all came from a woman between 18 and 29 years old in good health.

The chain joins TRBV5-1 to TRBJ1-2; TRBD1 agrees at 7 bases. V was clipped by 5 bases and J by 2 bases; unmatched bases: 6. There are 14 residues in the CDR3. The V gene's germline CDR1 is SGHRS and CDR2 YFSETQ. The CDR3: CASSSTTGNYGYTF. CDR3 in DNA: TGCGCCAGCAGTTCAACGACAGGGAACTATGGCTACACCTTC.

This clonotype showed up just a few times. The chain is built from TRBV7-6 and TRBJ2-3; possibly TRBD1 for D (6 bases). The length of the CDR3 is 16 residues. V was pared by 2 bases and J by 0 bases, with 12 bases between. Per germline, CDR1 SGHVS and CDR2 FNYEAQ. Written as DNA, the CDR3 is TGTGCCAGCAGCTTACGTGGGGGACATAGCACAGATACGCAGTATTTT. It encodes CASSLRGGHSTDTQYF.

This sequence joins TRBV20-1 and TRBJ2-5; D unresolved. Germline CDR1 DFQATT, CDR2 SNEGSKA (reference sequence). This CDR3 spans 12 amino acids. V lost 3 bases, J lost 2 bases, and 7 bases lay in between. This CDR3 is CSASYRQETQYF. The CDR3 DNA sequence: TGCAGTGCTAGTTACCGGCAAGAGACCCAGTACTTC.

The chain recombines TRBV6-2 or TRBV6-3 with TRBJ2-5; TRBD1 agrees at 7 bases. This CDR3 is 13 amino acids long. Germline CDR1 is MNHEY and CDR2 is SVGEGT. V lost 8 bases, J lost 2 bases, and 5 bases stayed unmatched. DNA of the CDR3: TGTGCCAGCCGGGACAGAATACAAGAGACCCAGTACTTC. Translating gives CASRDRIQETQYF.

The chain uses TRBV7-6 and TRBJ2-3, with D perhaps given as TRBD1 or TRBD2 (5 bases each). Trimming removed 0 bases at V and 5 bases at J, with 15 bases between. The CDR3 sequence is 16 residues long. CDR1 SGHVS and CDR2 FNYEAQ come from the germline V gene. The CDR3 DNA reads as TGTGCCAGCAGCTTAGCGCTCCAGGGTGCGGGAGATACGCAGTATTTT. Its protein is CASSLALQGAGDTQYF.

Concerning this clonotype: One end of the junction varies from germline; a read error may be responsible. This chain links TRBV5-6 with TRBJ1-2; no firm D call. Per the germline V gene, CDR1 is SGHDT and CDR2 is YYEEEE. The CDR3 runs to 13 residues. The CDR3 protein is CASSPGHNCGYTF. CDR3 coding DNA: TGTGCCAGCAGTCCCGGGCACAACTGTGGCTACACCTTC. The variable domain in full, with the rest retrieved from reference TRBV5-6 and TRBJ1-2, is DAGVTQSPTHLIKTRGQQVTLRCSPKSGHDTVSWYQQALGQGPQFIFQYYEEEERQRGNFPDRFSGHQFPNYSSELNVNALLLGDSALYLCASSPGHNCGYTFGSGTRLTVV.

The genes are TRBV3-1 and TRBJ2-4, with 10 bases that match TRBD2. Germline-derived CDR1 and CDR2 are LGHDT and YNNKEL (reference sequence). Trimming took 3 bases from V and 9 from J; bases not matched to a gene: 8. The CDR3 contains 15 residues. CDR3 nucleotide sequence: TGTGCCAGCAGCCAGAGGCAGCGGGAGGGCGGCATTCAGTACTTC. As protein: CASSQRQREGGIQYF.

The genes are TRBV5-6 and TRBJ2-1; 7 nucleotides agree with TRBD2. J gave up 3 bases and V 4 bases, and 7 bases lay outside the gene matches. Per germline, CDR1 SGHDT and CDR2 YYEEEE. This CDR3 is 15 amino acids long. The CDR3 nucleotides read TGTGCCAGCAGCAGTTCCGGGGAGGGCTACAATGAGCAGTTCTTC. Translating gives CASSSSGEGYNEQFF.

The chain recombines TRBV25-1 with TRBJ2-5, with D possibly TRBD2 on 6 matching bases. Trimming pared 3 bases from V and 5 bases from J, leaving 16 bases between. The CDR3 is made up of 15 amino acids. Germline loops: CDR1 MGHDK, CDR2 SYGVNS. CDR3 DNA sequence: TGTGCCAGCAGTGACGATAGGAGTGGAGGGGAGACCCAGTACTTC. Its translation: CASSDDRSGGETQYF.

This chain uses TRBV10-3 with TRBJ2-2; 8 bases fit TRBD2. The J segment lost 6 bases and the V segment lost 10 bases, leaving 13 bases of the junction unmatched. Germline V gene data show CDR1 as ENHRY and CDR2 as SYGVKD. This CDR3 comprises 15 residues. The CDR3 DNA reads TGTGCCAGTGTAGCGGGATACAACCAACCCGGGGAGCTGTTTTTT. Translating it yields CASVAGYNQPGELFF.

This clonotype was found a few times. The chain uses TRBV5-1 and TRBJ2-1; 8 positions agree with TRBD2. Germline V lookup: CDR1 SGHRS, CDR2 YFSETQ. The CDR3 has 14 residues. Germline trimming cut 2 bases from V and 13 bases from J; bases unmatched to any gene: 11. DNA for the CDR3: TGCGCCAGCAGCTTTATGGGTAGCGGGGAACGTCAGTTCTTC. Residues: CASSFMGSGERQFF.

V gene TRBV20-1 combines with J gene TRBJ2-3; D call uncertain. Germline V gene data show CDR1 as DFQATT and CDR2 as SNEGSKA (reference sequence). V dropped 4 bases and J dropped 0 bases, with 14 bases sitting between them. The CDR3 has 15 residues. DNA for the CDR3: TGCAGTGCTAACCTTGCCCAATCTAGCACAGATACGCAGTATTTT. This encodes CSANLAQSSTDTQYF.

This clonotype occurred a few times. The rearrangement uses TRBV5-5 and TRBJ2-5, with D hard to call. V dropped 5 bases and J dropped 4 bases, with 12 bases sitting between them. Germline V gene lookup returns CDR1 SGHKS and CDR2 YYEKEE (reference sequence). This CDR3 contains 13 residues. The CDR3 region is CASRFRASETQYF. CDR3 sequence (DNA): TGTGCCAGCAGGTTCCGGGCCTCAGAGACCCAGTACTTC. Full variable domain (missing parts from reference TRBV5-5 and TRBJ2-5): DAGVTQSPTHLIKTRGQQVTLRCSPISGHKSVSWYQQVLGQGPQFIFQYYEKEERGRGNFPDRFSARQFPNYSSELNVNALLLGDSALYLCASRFRASETQYFGPGTRLLVL.

V usage is TRBV20-1 and J usage is TRBJ1-5; the match to TRBD1 covers 11 bases. With 6 bases clipped from V and 6 bases from J, the junction kept 7 bases outside the gene matches. The CDR3 extends over 14 amino acids. CDR1 and CDR2 (germline): DFQATT, SNEGSKA (reference sequence). The CDR3 is CSAMAGQGGQPQHF. CDR3 DNA: TGCAGTGCCATGGCGGGACAGGGGGGTCAGCCCCAGCATTTT.

The chain links TRBV6-1 to TRBJ2-2, with 7 nucleotides matching TRBD2. The CDR3 sequence is 14 residues long. The germline V gene has CDR1 MNHNS and CDR2 SASEGT. V dropped 7 bases and J dropped 6; count of bases not matched to a gene: 8. In nucleotides, the CDR3 is TGTGCCAGCACGAGACTAGCCCGGGCCGGGGAGCTGTTTTTT. As protein: CASTRLARAGELFF.

This clonotype was counted a few times. This rearrangement joins TRBV18 to TRBJ2-1; no clear D. Germline lookup yields CDR1 KGHSH and CDR2 LQKENI. CDR3 length: 15 residues. V gave up 3 bases and J gave up 0 bases, with 9 bases separating them. CDR3 sequence: CASSPRESSYNEQFF. The CDR3 region has the DNA TGTGCCAGCTCACCTCGCGAGAGCTCCTACAATGAGCAGTTCTTC.